This TCR beta chain was documented in a study of blood T cell repertoires in COVID-19. Background on the study: Collection of acute and convalescent COVID-19 samples took place in the United States, Italy and Spain.

Assay: immunoSEQ multiplex PCR; the TCRdb copy retains only in-frame clones and omits some. The sample includes 270,000 or so clones, around 85% of them seen just once. J gave up 5 bases and V 6 bases, and 1 base lay outside the gene matches. The CDR3 consists of 13 residues. Per germline, CDR1 SGHTA and CDR2 FQGTGA. The specimen was peripheral blood. The chain is built from TRBV7-3 and TRBJ1-6; 7 positions agree with TRBD1. The origin of this receptor is a human donor with COVID-19, enrolled during active disease. The donor label of this sample is uncertain. CDR3 in DNA: TGTGCCAGCAGTGGGACAGATAATTCACCCCTCCACTTT. Protein: CASSGTDNSPLHF.